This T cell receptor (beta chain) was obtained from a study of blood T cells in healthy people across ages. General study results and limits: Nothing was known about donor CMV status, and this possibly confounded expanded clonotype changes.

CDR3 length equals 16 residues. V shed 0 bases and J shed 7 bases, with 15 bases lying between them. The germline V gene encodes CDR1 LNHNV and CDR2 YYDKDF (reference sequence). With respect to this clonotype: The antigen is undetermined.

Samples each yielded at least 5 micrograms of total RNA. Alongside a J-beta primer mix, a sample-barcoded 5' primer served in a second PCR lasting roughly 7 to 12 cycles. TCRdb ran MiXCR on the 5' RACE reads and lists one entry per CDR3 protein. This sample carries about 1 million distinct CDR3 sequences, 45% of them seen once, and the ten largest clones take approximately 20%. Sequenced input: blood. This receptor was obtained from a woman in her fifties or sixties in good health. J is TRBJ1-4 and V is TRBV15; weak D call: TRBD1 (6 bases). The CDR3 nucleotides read TGTGCCACCAGCAGAGATACCGGCAGGGGTGGTGAAAAACTGTTTTTT. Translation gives CATSRDTGRGGEKLFF.